Shown below are 27 T cell receptor beta chains from a single sample sequenced in a study of PD-1 blockade in classical Hodgkin lymphoma. Only in-frame clones appear in the TCRdb table, and some are missing; sequencing was by immunoSEQ multiplex PCR. Among tens of thousands of clones, around 80% were seen once, and the ten largest hold around 35%. The time point was: cycle 4 day 1 (C4D1), after around six weeks of nivolumab. Every single patient, without exception, relapsed after autologous stem cell transplantation, and brentuximab vedotin exposure varied. This specimen consisted of peripheral blood mononuclear cells (PBMCs), obtained before the fourth cycle of nivolumab. These TCRs come from a human donor with classical Hodgkin lymphoma.

The rearrangement joins TRBV21-1 to TRBJ1-1; TRBD1, the table's D call, lacks a check against the DNA. TRBV21-1 is tagged as a pseudogene. The CDR3 contains 12 residues. CDR3 nucleotide sequence: TGTGCCGGCGAGACAGGGGACACTGAAGCTTTCTTT. It is translated as CAGETGDTEAFF.

The chain uses TRBV7-2 and TRBJ2-7; D uncertain. There are 14 residues in the CDR3. Trimming removed 1 base from V and 4 bases from J, with 11 bases in between. The V gene's germline CDR1 is SGHTA and CDR2 FQGNSA. The CDR3 protein is CASSLGSMLYEQYF. CDR3 in DNA: TGTGCCAGCAGCTTAGGGTCGATGCTATACGAGCAGTACTTC.

The table lists this clone with a count of one. The rearrangement links TRBV2 to TRBJ2-1; D may be TRBD1 or TRBD2 (5 bases each). Germline CDR1 is SNHLY and CDR2 is FYNNEI. Trimming shortened V by 2 bases and J by 6 bases, and 14 bases separated the two germline ends. The CDR3 runs to 15 residues. This CDR3 is CASSEWGNGSNEQFF. As DNA, the CDR3 is TGTGCCAGCAGTGAATGGGGGAATGGGAGCAATGAGCAGTTCTTC.

There are a few counts of this clone. The chain links TRBV5-1 to TRBJ2-2; D not certain. The germline V gene has CDR1 SGHRS and CDR2 YFSETQ. The ends were cut back, 0 bases at V and 8 bases at J, with 8 bases in the middle. This CDR3 is built from 13 residues. CDR3 in amino acids: CASSLGWGGELFF. Here the CDR3 DNA reads TGCGCCAGCAGCTTGGGCTGGGGAGGGGAGCTGTTTTTT.

The chain employs TRBV18 and TRBJ2-2; TRBD2 aligns across 10 bases. This CDR3 has 14 residues. With V trimmed by 6 bases and J by 4 bases, 2 bases remained unmatched. Germline V lookup: CDR1 KGHSH, CDR2 LQKENI. The chain's CDR3 is CASSPSGGTGELFF. In DNA, the CDR3 is TGTGCCAGCTCGCCTAGCGGGGGCACCGGGGAGCTGTTTTTT.

The chain combines TRBV5-4 with TRBJ1-1; D unresolved. V lost 0 bases, J lost 3 bases, and 9 bases lay in between. CDR3 length: 14 amino acids. The germline V gene has CDR1 SGHNT and CDR2 YYREEE (reference sequence). CDR3: CASSLDSQYTEAFF. The CDR3 bases are TGTGCCAGCAGCTTGGACAGCCAGTACACTGAAGCTTTCTTT.

This clone appeared a few times. The rearrangement uses TRBV27 and TRBJ1-2; 8 positions agree with TRBD1. With 2 bases clipped from V and 1 base from J, the junction kept 12 bases outside the gene matches. CDR1 and CDR2 from the germline V gene are MNHEY and SMNVEV (reference sequence). The CDR3 is 18 amino acids. CDR3 DNA: TGTGCCAGCAGTTTAGTGGGGGGAGGCAGGGGGCTTAACTATGGCTACACCTTC. Protein sequence: CASSLVGGGRGLNYGYTF.

V is TRBV30 and J is TRBJ2-3; TRBD1 matches at 9 bases. In germline, CDR1 is GTSNPN, CDR2 SVGIG (reference sequence). This CDR3 region has 13 residues. V dropped 4 bases and J dropped 4; count of bases not matched to a gene: 3. The CDR3 bases are TGTGCCTGGAAGACAGGGGGAGCAGATACGCAGTATTTT. This sequence encodes CAWKTGGADTQYF.

V is TRBV5-1 and J is TRBJ2-2, with 7 bases matching TRBD2. Germline CDR1 SGHRS, CDR2 YFSETQ. Trimming took 4 bases from V and 7 from J; bases not matched to a gene: 10. This CDR3 region has 15 residues. The CDR3, as DNA: TGCGCCAGCAGCCCCGGTTGGGGAGGGGACGGGGAGCTGTTTTTT. Protein product: CASSPGWGGDGELFF.

This chain links TRBV11-3 with TRBJ2-3, with D unclear. Germline V gene data show CDR1 as SGHNT and CDR2 as YENEEA. The CDR3 runs to 14 residues. The ends were cut back, 1 base at V and 1 base at J, with 6 bases in the middle. CDR3 sequence: CASSLGSGTDTQYF. The CDR3 DNA sequence: TGTGCCAGCAGCTTAGGGTCGGGCACAGATACGCAGTATTTT.

This clone is a singleton in its sample. This chain links TRBV5-1 with TRBJ1-2, with D unclear. V was trimmed by 0 bases and J by 11 bases, leaving 14 bases between them. From germline, CDR1 is SGHRS and CDR2 YFSETQ. This CDR3 spans 13 amino acids. CDR3 sequence (DNA): TGCGCCAGCAGCTTGGGTTGGGGTTCGGTGTACACCTTC. It specifies CASSLGWGSVYTF. The variable domain in full, with the rest retrieved from reference TRBV5-1 and TRBJ1-2, is KAGVTQTPRYLIKTRGQQVTLSCSPISGHRSVSWYQQTPGQGLQFLFEYFSETQRNKGNFPGRFSGRQFSNSRSEMNVSTLELGDSALYLCASSLGWGSVYTFGSGTRLTVV.

The chain couples TRBV28 to TRBJ2-7; 9 nucleotides agree with TRBD1. In germline, CDR1 is MDHEN, CDR2 SYDVKM. V trimming: 3 bases; J trimming: 1 base; junction bases outside the gene matches: 10. CDR3 length: 17 amino acids. CDR3 residues: CASSLPLLGTGSYEQYF. CDR3 in DNA: TGTGCCAGCAGTTTGCCCCTCCTCGGGACAGGGTCCTACGAGCAGTACTTC. Full variable domain (missing parts from reference TRBV28 and TRBJ2-7): DVKVTQSSRYLVKRTGEKVFLECVQDMDHENMFWYRQDPGLGLRLIYFSYDVKMKEKGDIPEGYSVSREKKERFSLILESASTNQTSMYLCASSLPLLGTGSYEQYFGPGTRLTVT.

This clone was seen once. This chain's CDR3 is CASSPRGLDTQYF. The CDR3 DNA sequence: TGTGCCAGCAGTCCACGGGGCCTTGATACGCAGTATTTT. The chain couples TRBV2 to TRBJ2-3; D is perhaps TRBD1 or TRBD2 (5 bases each). CDR3 size: 13 residues. The germline gives CDR1 SNHLY, CDR2 FYNNEI. Between the trimmed V and J ends, which lost 5 bases and 6 bases, there was a span of 12 bases.

Within the sample, this clone is medium-sized (0.01 to 0.1%). The gene calls are TRBV7-2 and TRBJ1-1; perhaps TRBD1 as D (6 bases). Per the germline V gene, CDR1 is SGHTA and CDR2 is FQGNSA. The CDR3 has 13 amino acids. Trimming left V 2 bases short and J 4 bases short, with 8 bases between. DNA of the CDR3: TGTGCCAGCAGCTTACAGGGGAGCACTGAAGCTTTCTTT. Encoded protein: CASSLQGSTEAFF.

This clone was recorded a few times. This chain uses TRBV9 with TRBJ1-3, with 10 positions matching TRBD1. The V gene's germline CDR1 is SGDLS and CDR2 YYNGEE. Losses at the gene ends were 0 bases for V and 4 bases for J; bases not matched to a gene: 7. The CDR3 runs to 17 residues. Here the CDR3 reads CASSVATGTGAGNTIYF. The CDR3, as DNA: TGTGCCAGCAGCGTAGCTACCGGGACAGGGGCGGGAAACACCATATATTTT.

This clone occurred a few times. The chain uses TRBV19 and TRBJ1-4; 7 nucleotides match TRBD1. From germline, CDR1 is LNHDA and CDR2 SQIVND (reference sequence). The CDR3 contains 14 residues. After removal of 9 bases from V and 5 bases from J, the junction contained 9 bases not matched to a gene. The CDR3 reads CASQPTTGNEKLFF. As DNA, the CDR3 is TGTGCCAGCCAACCCACGACAGGGAATGAAAAACTGTTTTTT.

The rearrangement joins TRBV30 to TRBJ2-7; possibly TRBD2 for D (6 bases). Germline V gene sequence: CDR1 GTSNPN, CDR2 SVGIG (reference sequence). This CDR3 contains 13 residues. Trimming removed 4 bases at V and 8 bases at J, with 18 bases between. The CDR3 sequence is CAWISGRGRKQYF. As DNA, the CDR3 is TGTGCCTGGATCTCTGGTCGGGGGAGGAAGCAGTACTTC.

In DNA form, the CDR3 reads TGTGCCAGCAGTTACTCCGGGGTAGAGGAGACCCAGTACTTC. Translating gives CASSYSGVEETQYF. The chain employs TRBV6-5 and TRBJ2-5; D perhaps matches TRBD2 (5 bases). From germline, CDR1 is MNHEY and CDR2 SVGAGI. V lost 0 bases to trimming and J lost 5 bases, with 10 bases between them. The CDR3 runs 14 residues.

The rearrangement uses TRBV11-3 and TRBJ1-1; D may be TRBD1 (6 bases). The V gene's germline CDR1 is SGHNT and CDR2 YENEEA. The CDR3 sequence is 13 residues long. Trimming removed 4 bases at V and 6 bases at J, with 12 bases between. CDR3 loop: CASSSGAGAEAFF. The CDR3 DNA sequence: TGTGCCAGCAGCTCTGGTGCAGGGGCTGAAGCTTTCTTT.

Details on this clone: The junction differs from germline at one of its ends, possibly a read error. The V gene is TRBV5-8, the J gene TRBJ2-7, with TRBD1 identical over 8 bases. This CDR3 is 9 amino acids long. In germline, CDR1 is SGHTS, CDR2 YDEGEE. DNA of the CDR3: TGTGCCAGCACGGGACAGGAGTCCTTC. Its translation is CASTGQESF.

For the CDR3, the DNA is TGTGCCATCAGTGAGTTTGGACAGGGAGGCAATGAGCAGTTCTTC. It yields the protein CAISEFGQGGNEQFF. V is TRBV10-3 and J is TRBJ2-1; 8 bases agree with TRBD1. Unmatched junction bases numbered 5, after V lost 1 base and J lost 6 bases. CDR3 length: 15 residues. From germline, CDR1 is ENHRY and CDR2 SYGVKD.

The gene calls are TRBV19 and TRBJ1-2; 9 nucleotides agree with TRBD1. Germline CDR1 reads LNHDA; CDR2 reads SQIVND (reference sequence). The J segment lost 8 bases and the V segment lost 3 bases, leaving 10 bases of the junction unmatched. The CDR3 totals 15 residues. The CDR3 sequence: CASSIGLGTGQGYTF. CDR3 coding DNA: TGTGCCAGTAGTATTGGATTAGGGACAGGGCAAGGCTACACCTTC.

The gene calls are TRBV19 and TRBJ1-2; D might be TRBD1 (5 bases). V dropped 7 bases and J dropped 2 bases, with 14 bases sitting between them. The CDR3 covers 14 residues. Germline lookup yields CDR1 LNHDA and CDR2 SQIVND (reference sequence). CDR3 sequence: CASTSRGINYGYTF. The CDR3 DNA reads TGTGCCAGTACCTCAAGGGGTATCAACTATGGCTACACCTTC. Combining the CDR3 with reference TRBV19 and TRBJ1-2 gives the whole variable domain DGGITQSPKYLFRKEGQNVTLSCEQNLNHDAMYWYRQDPGQGLRLIYYSQIVNDFQKGDIAEGYSVSREKKESFPLTVTSAQKNPTAFYLCASTSRGINYGYTFGSGTRLTVV.

This chain connects TRBV7-9 to TRBJ1-4; D remains ambiguous. Germline-derived CDR1 and CDR2 are SEHNR and FQNEAQ (reference sequence). With 2 bases removed from V and 5 bases from J, the gap between germline ends came to 6 bases. This CDR3 has 13 amino acids. This CDR3 reads CASSLWQNEKLFF. CDR3 nucleotides: TGTGCCAGCAGCTTATGGCAGAATGAAAAACTGTTTTTT.

The chain is built from TRBV29-1 and TRBJ2-5, with D perhaps TRBD2 (5 bases). CDR1 and CDR2 from the germline V gene are SQVTM and ANQGSEA. The V end was cut by 6 bases, the J end by 7 bases, with 15 bases between. The CDR3 has 12 amino acids. Here the CDR3 DNA reads TGCAGCGTCAGAAGCGGACGGGGGACCCAGTACTTC. The encoded protein is CSVRSGRGTQYF.

The gene calls are TRBV6-5 and TRBJ2-5, with a weak D call TRBD1 (6 bases). The CDR3 totals 15 residues. Germline CDR1 reads MNHEY; CDR2 reads SVGAGI. Trimming cost V 0 bases and J 5 bases, with 13 bases left between them. Here the CDR3 reads CASSYSTVGAETQYF. In DNA form, the CDR3 reads TGTGCCAGCAGTTACTCGACCGTGGGGGCTGAGACCCAGTACTTC.

The chain couples TRBV28 to TRBJ1-4; TRBD1 aligns across 10 bases. This CDR3 is built from 15 residues. Trimming took 7 bases from V and 6 from J; bases not matched to a gene: 8. Germline V CDR1 and CDR2: MDHEN, SYDVKM. The CDR3 here is CASTSQTGGDEKLFF. The CDR3, as DNA: TGTGCCAGCACCAGCCAGACAGGGGGCGATGAAAAACTGTTTTTT. Drawing the rest from reference TRBV28 and TRBJ1-4, the complete variable domain is DVKVTQSSRYLVKRTGEKVFLECVQDMDHENMFWYRQDPGLGLRLIYFSYDVKMKEKGDIPEGYSVSREKKERFSLILESASTNQTSMYLCASTSQTGGDEKLFFGSGTQLSVL.